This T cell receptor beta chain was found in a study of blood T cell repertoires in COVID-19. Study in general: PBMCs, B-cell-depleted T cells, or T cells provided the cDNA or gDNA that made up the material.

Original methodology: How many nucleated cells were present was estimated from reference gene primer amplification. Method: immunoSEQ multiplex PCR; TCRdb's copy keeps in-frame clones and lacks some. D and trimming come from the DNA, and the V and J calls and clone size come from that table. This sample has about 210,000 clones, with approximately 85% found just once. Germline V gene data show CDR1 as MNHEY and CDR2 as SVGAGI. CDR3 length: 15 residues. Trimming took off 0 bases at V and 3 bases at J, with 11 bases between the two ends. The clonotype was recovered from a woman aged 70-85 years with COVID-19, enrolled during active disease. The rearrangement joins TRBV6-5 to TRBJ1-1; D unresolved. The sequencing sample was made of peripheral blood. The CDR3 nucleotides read TGTGCCAGCAGTTACTCGATGCATCGGGACACTGAAGCTTTCTTT. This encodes CASSYSMHRDTEAFF.